Given below is one T cell receptor beta chain in context. TCRdb re-derived calls from the 5' RACE reads in MiXCR, one entry per CDR3 protein. The repertoire holds about 50,000 distinct CDR3 sequences, roughly 11% seen once, with around 14% in the top ten. The sample is drawn from a study of early T cells in non-severe SARS-CoV-2 infection. This TCR was recovered from an adult who was a healthcare worker with PCR-confirmed SARS-CoV-2 infection or an uninfected control (not recorded which). The specimen sequenced was whole blood.

CDR3 residues: CASSQPGTDTQYF. The CDR3 bases are TGTGCCAGCAGCCAACCGGGGACAGATACGCAGTATTTT. The chain joins TRBV3-1 to TRBJ2-3; perhaps TRBD2 as D (5 bases). This CDR3 has 13 residues. Germline CDR1 is LGHDT and CDR2 is YNNKEL (reference sequence). V was trimmed by 2 bases and J by 3 bases, leaving 6 bases between them.